Listed here are 27 T cell receptor beta chains from one sample, sequenced in a study of OX40 agonist ivuxolimab in advanced cancers. Sequenced by immunoSEQ multiplex PCR; TCRdb stores in-frame clones only, minus some. The sample lists over 65,000 clones; 86% were seen once. The source was CD4+ or CD8+ T cells sorted from blood, collected in a trial of the OX40 agonist ivuxolimab. The receptors derive from an adult with an advanced solid tumor such as melanoma, head and neck, liver or kidney cancer.

The chain recombines TRBV7-2 with TRBJ2-7; 9 bases match TRBD1. This CDR3 region has 13 residues. Germline CDR1 SGHTA, CDR2 FQGNSA. Trimming took 7 bases from V and 2 from J; bases not matched to a gene: 3. In nucleotides, the CDR3 is TGTGCCAGCAACCGACAGGGGGCCTACGAGCAGTACTTC. This codes for CASNRQGAYEQYF.

The CDR3 DNA reads TGTGCCTGGAGTGTTAGAGGGGTTAACACCGGGGAGCTGTTTTTT. Its protein product is CAWSVRGVNTGELFF. V is TRBV30 and J is TRBJ2-2; D might be TRBD1 or TRBD2, each matching 5 bases. This CDR3 contains 15 residues. V was cut by 0 bases and J by 2 bases, with 10 bases left in between. Germline values: CDR1 GTSNPN, CDR2 SVGIG (reference sequence). Based on the CDR3 plus reference TRBV30 and TRBJ2-2, the full variable domain is SQTIHQWPATLVQPVGSPLSLECTVEGTSNPNLYWYRQAAGRGLQLLFYSVGIGQISSEVPQNLSASRPQDRQFILSSKKLLLSDSGFYLCAWSVRGVNTGELFFGEGSRLTVL.

V gene TRBV11-3 combines with J gene TRBJ2-2; 9 nucleotides align to TRBD1. Looked up from germline, CDR1 is SGHNT and CDR2 is YENEEA. This CDR3 comprises 16 residues. V lost 4 bases to trimming and J lost 6 bases; unmatched junction nucleotides: 9. Here the CDR3 reads CASSSAGTGLAGELFF. CDR3 sequence (DNA): TGTGCCAGCAGCTCCGCCGGGACAGGGTTAGCCGGGGAGCTGTTTTTT.

This clone was seen just once. The V gene is TRBV18, the J gene TRBJ2-7; maybe TRBD2 (6 bases). The V gene's germline CDR1 is KGHSH and CDR2 LQKENI. The CDR3 has 15 amino acids. Deletions cut 0 bases from V and 1 base from J, with 10 bases between. As DNA, the CDR3 is TGTGCCAGCTCACCACCGGCGGGGCTTTCCTACGAGCAGTACTTC. Its protein is CASSPPAGLSYEQYF. Complete variable domain (other parts from reference TRBV18 and TRBJ2-7): NAGVMQNPRHLVRRRGQEARLRCSPMKGHSHVYWYRQLPEEGLKFMVYLQKENIIDESGMPKERFSAEFPKEGPSILRIQQVVRGDSAAYFCASSPPAGLSYEQYFGPGTRLTVT.

V and J are TRBV6-5 and TRBJ1-5; D gene unclear. Between the trimmed V and J ends, which lost 2 bases and 11 bases, there was a span of 13 bases. The germline gives CDR1 MNHEY, CDR2 SVGAGI. The CDR3 contains 13 residues. The CDR3 loop is CASSYDRLEAQHF. Written as DNA, the CDR3 is TGTGCCAGCAGTTACGACCGGCTGGAAGCCCAGCATTTT.

The V call is TRBV7-9, the J call TRBJ2-5; D might be TRBD1 or TRBD2, each matching 6 bases. The V end was cut by 5 bases, the J end by 4 bases, with 11 bases between. The CDR3 spans 13 residues. The germline V gene encodes CDR1 SEHNR and CDR2 FQNEAQ (reference sequence). CDR3 DNA sequence: TGTGCCAGCAGCCCGGAGGGGGTAGAGACCCAGTACTTC. This translates into CASSPEGVETQYF.

This chain connects TRBV28 to TRBJ1-5, with 7 positions matching TRBD1. The CDR3 is 13 residues long. Germline values: CDR1 MDHEN, CDR2 SYDVKM. Germline trimming cut 4 bases from V and 13 bases from J; bases unmatched to any gene: 10. CDR3 in DNA: TGTGCCAGCAGTTCCAACACTCGGGACAGTCAGCATTTT. Amino acids: CASSSNTRDSQHF.

The V call is TRBV5-5, the J call TRBJ1-4; D might be TRBD1 (6 bases). The CDR3 runs 16 residues. V lost 1 base, J lost 3 bases, and 13 bases lay in between. Germline assignment: CDR1 SGHKS and CDR2 YYEKEE (reference sequence). The CDR3 loop reads CASSLQGRGSNEKLFF. In DNA, the CDR3 is TGTGCCAGCAGCTTGCAGGGGAGGGGATCTAATGAAAAACTGTTTTTT.

J is TRBJ1-5 and V is TRBV25-1, with D unclear. Deletions cut 0 bases from V and 2 bases from J, with 5 bases between. The germline gives CDR1 MGHDK, CDR2 SYGVNS. The CDR3 totals 14 residues. CDR3 loop: CASSEYGGNQPQHF. The CDR3 region has the DNA TGTGCCAGCAGTGAATATGGGGGCAATCAGCCCCAGCATTTT.

Here the CDR3 reads CASSLGAYGYTF. The CDR3 DNA sequence: TGTGCCAGCAGCTTAGGGGCATATGGCTACACCTTC. The rearrangement joins TRBV7-8 to TRBJ1-2; D is ambiguous. The germline V and J ends were trimmed by 1 base and 5 bases, with 5 bases remaining between them. The CDR3 sequence is 12 residues long. Germline V CDR1 and CDR2: SGHVS, FQNEAQ.

This clone has only one observation. The chain couples TRBV6-1 to TRBJ2-2, with D perhaps being TRBD1 or TRBD2 (5 bases each). The germline CDR1 and CDR2 sequences are MNHNS and SASEGT. This CDR3 region has 15 residues. The V end lost 10 bases, the J end lost 5 bases, and 20 bases lay between the germline ends. CDR3: CATLVGSWGTGELFF. The CDR3 DNA reads as TGTGCCACGCTGGTGGGCAGTTGGGGGACCGGGGAGCTGTTTTTT.

This sequence joins TRBV30 and TRBJ1-5; D is perhaps TRBD1 (5 bases). V was trimmed by 3 bases and J by 2 bases, leaving 8 bases between them. CDR1 and CDR2 from the germline V gene are GTSNPN and SVGIG (reference sequence). This CDR3 is built from 13 residues. CDR3 sequence reads: CAWRAGRNQPQHF. The DNA of the CDR3 is TGTGCCTGGAGGGCGGGGCGCAATCAGCCCCAGCATTTT.

The gene calls are TRBV7-9 and TRBJ1-4; D unresolved. Germline CDR1 is SEHNR and CDR2 is FQNEAQ (reference sequence). Deletions cut 1 base from V and 4 bases from J, with 10 bases between. This CDR3 contains 15 residues. The CDR3 DNA is TGTGCCAGCAGCTTAGGCCGAGGGAATAATGAAAAACTGTTTTTT. This codes for CASSLGRGNNEKLFF.

The chain is built from TRBV29-1 and TRBJ2-5; 10 bases fit TRBD2. The V gene's germline CDR1 is SQVTM and CDR2 ANQGSEA. V trimming: 6 bases; J trimming: 2 bases; junction bases outside the gene matches: 6. The CDR3 length is 14 residues. The CDR3 DNA sequence: TGCAGCGTGTCGACTAGCGGGTCTCAAGAGACCCAGTACTTC. Translation gives CSVSTSGSQETQYF.

CDR3 DNA: TGCAGCGTTCGGGATAGCAATCAGCCCCAGCATTTT. This gives the protein CSVRDSNQPQHF. This chain uses TRBV29-1 with TRBJ1-5, with D uncertain. V was trimmed by 5 bases and J by 0 bases, leaving 5 bases between them. The CDR3 contains 12 residues. Germline lookup yields CDR1 SQVTM and CDR2 ANQGSEA.

V and J are TRBV2 and TRBJ1-4; a possible D gene is TRBD1 (6 bases). The V end lost 1 base, the J end lost 1 base, and 22 bases lay between the germline ends. The CDR3 runs to 20 residues. Germline CDR1 reads SNHLY; CDR2 reads FYNNEI. The CDR3 spells CASSEDFWEGGFGTNEKLFF. The DNA of the CDR3 is TGTGCCAGCAGTGAAGACTTTTGGGAGGGGGGGTTTGGAACTAATGAAAAACTGTTTTTT.

J is TRBJ1-1 and V is TRBV7-9; D unresolved. From germline, CDR1 is SEHNR and CDR2 FQNEAQ (reference sequence). The CDR3 runs 12 residues. Trimming removed 1 base from V and 5 bases from J, with 5 bases in between. The CDR3 loop is CASSLEWTEAFF. In DNA form, the CDR3 reads TGTGCCAGCAGCTTAGAGTGGACTGAAGCTTTCTTT.

This chain joins TRBV11-2 and TRBJ2-5, with D perhaps matching TRBD2 (6 bases). Germline V gene sequence: CDR1 SGHAT, CDR2 FQNNGV. Trimming removed 0 bases from V and 2 bases from J, with 10 bases in between. The CDR3 covers 15 residues. The DNA for the CDR3 is TGTGCCAGCAGCTTAGACCGCGGGACTCAAGAGACCCAGTACTTC. It encodes CASSLDRGTQETQYF.

The chain combines TRBV11-2 with TRBJ1-3; D call uncertain. The germline V and J ends were trimmed by 6 bases and 4 bases, with 10 bases remaining between them. Looked up from germline, CDR1 is SGHAT and CDR2 is FQNNGV. The length of the CDR3 is 13 residues. The CDR3: CASRIDGGNTIYF. In nucleotides, the CDR3 is TGTGCCAGCAGGATTGATGGGGGAAACACCATATATTTT.

The rearrangement links TRBV30 to TRBJ1-2; D is uncertain. V was cut by 0 bases and J by 2 bases, with 13 bases left in between. The CDR3 spans 15 residues. The germline V gene has CDR1 GTSNPN and CDR2 SVGIG (reference sequence). This CDR3 is CAWSVEERSNYGYTF. DNA for the CDR3: TGTGCCTGGAGTGTGGAGGAGCGTTCAAACTATGGCTACACCTTC. The full variable domain, its missing parts supplied by reference TRBV30 and TRBJ1-2, is SQTIHQWPATLVQPVGSPLSLECTVEGTSNPNLYWYRQAAGRGLQLLFYSVGIGQISSEVPQNLSASRPQDRQFILSSKKLLLSDSGFYLCAWSVEERSNYGYTFGSGTRLTVV.

This clone was detected once. This chain joins TRBV6-5 and TRBJ1-5; a possible D gene is TRBD1 (6 bases). V lost 5 bases to trimming and J lost 0 bases, with 11 bases between them. The germline gives CDR1 MNHEY, CDR2 SVGAGI. The CDR3 contains 15 residues. CDR3 bases: TGTGCCAGCAGTATCCAGGGGAGTAGCAATCAGCCCCAGCATTTT. Translation gives CASSIQGSSNQPQHF.

As to this clone: One end of the junction does not line up with germline, which may come from a read error. V usage is TRBV11-2 and J usage is TRBJ1-2, with D possibly being TRBD1 (6 bases). The CDR3 contains 13 residues. Germline values: CDR1 SGHAT, CDR2 FQNNGV. The CDR3 DNA reads as TGTGCCAGCAGTTTAGAGGACAGCCGTGGCTACACCTTC. The encoded protein is CASSLEDSRGYTF.

V gene TRBV15 combines with J gene TRBJ1-6, with D hard to call. CDR1 is LNHNV and CDR2 is YYDKDF in the germline V gene (reference sequence). The CDR3 loop spans 14 amino acids. Trimming pared 4 bases from V and 7 bases from J, leaving 11 bases between. The CDR3 coding sequence is TGTGCCACCAGCAACGGGTTACCAAATTCACCCCTCCACTTT. Protein product: CATSNGLPNSPLHF.

The chain recombines TRBV7-6 with TRBJ1-1; D unresolved. The CDR3 has 15 residues. Germline values: CDR1 SGHVS, CDR2 FNYEAQ. V lost 0 bases and J 0 bases, leaving 8 bases between the germline ends. The CDR3 region has the DNA TGTGCCAGCAGCTTAGCGCCAGGTGTGAACACTGAAGCTTTCTTT. Protein: CASSLAPGVNTEAFF.

The chain has TRBV5-4 and TRBJ2-5, with TRBD2 as a possible D gene (5 bases). Germline lookup yields CDR1 SGHNT and CDR2 YYREEE (reference sequence). The CDR3 length is 15 residues. V lost 4 bases, J lost 2 bases, and 15 bases lay in between. The CDR3 region is CASSRTSSVQETQYF. The CDR3, as DNA: TGTGCCAGCAGCCGCACTAGTTCCGTACAAGAGACCCAGTACTTC.

The rearrangement uses TRBV7-6 and TRBJ1-5; D perhaps matches TRBD1 (5 bases). Germline CDR1 SGHVS, CDR2 FNYEAQ. V was pared by 1 base and J by 7 bases, with 23 bases between. The CDR3 is made up of 18 amino acids. Here the CDR3 reads CASSLEDGRRGSGQPQHF. CDR3 nucleotide sequence: TGTGCCAGCAGCTTAGAAGACGGAAGGCGGGGGTCTGGACAGCCCCAGCATTTT. Variable domain in full (rest from reference TRBV7-6 and TRBJ1-5): GAGVSQSPRYKVTKRGQDVALRCDPISGHVSLYWYRQALGQGPEFLTYFNYEAQQDKSGLPNDRFSAERPEGSISTLTIQRTEQRDSAMYRCASSLEDGRRGSGQPQHFGDGTRLSIL.

This clone was detected once. The chain has TRBV7-3 and TRBJ2-1; tentatively, D is TRBD1 (6 bases). Germline CDR1 SGHTA, CDR2 FQGTGA. The CDR3 runs 15 residues. V was trimmed by 1 base and J by 9 bases, leaving 16 bases between them. The CDR3 DNA sequence: TGTGCCAGCAGCTTAAGCCAGGGGCCCGCAGTTGAGCAGTTCTTC. This gives the protein CASSLSQGPAVEQFF.